This is a list of T cell receptor beta chains from one sample in a study of blood T cell repertoires in COVID-19. The method was immunoSEQ multiplex PCR; TCRdb's version includes in-frame clones alone and lacks a portion of them. The sample has fewer than 30,000 clones, approximately 94% seen once. The sequencing sample was made of peripheral blood. Source of these receptors: a human donor with active COVID-19. The donor label of this sample is uncertain. The CDR3 runs from the conserved cysteine through the conserved F or W. The D gene is left open where the match is weak. The size of a clone is reported for some rows only, either as once, few or many, or as a class for expanded clones.

- TRBJ1-6 - TRBV7-9 TGTGCCAGCAGCTTAGAGGGGAGGAATTCACCCCTCCACTTT CASSLEGRNSPLHF
once TRBJ2-7 TRBD2 TRBV18 TGTGCCAGCTCCCCAGCCAGAGGCGGGGGGACCTACGAGCAGTACTTC CASSPARGGGTYEQYF
- TRBJ1-5 TRBD1 TRBV7-6 TGTGCCAGCAGCTTAGTTACAGGGGACCCATATAGCAATCAGCCCCAGCATTTT CASSLVTGDPYSNQPQHF
- TRBJ2-5 TRBD2 TRBV4-2 TGTGCCAGCAGCCAAGATGGGACTAGCGGGGGGGTTGAGACCCAGTACTTC CASSQDGTSGGVETQYF
- TRBJ2-3 - TRBV24-1 TGTGCCACCAGTGGACTTCGCACAGATACGCAGTATTTT CATSGLRTDTQYF
- TRBJ2-7 - TRBV6-5 TGTGCCAGCAGTTACTCGATCCAGGGGACCTACGAGCAGTACTTC CASSYSIQGTYEQYF
few TRBJ2-7 TRBD2 TRBV7-9 TGTGCCAGCTCTGGACTAGCGGGAGTTGGATCCTACGAGCAGTACTTC CASSGLAGVGSYEQYF
once TRBJ1-5 - TRBV30 TGTGCCTGGCAGGGTGGGGGCAATCAGCCCCAGCATTTT CAWQGGGNQPQHF
- TRBJ2-2 - TRBV6-5 TGTGCCAGCAGTTACTCGATAACAGGTTCCGGGGAGCTGTTTTTT CASSYSITGSGELFF
- TRBJ2-5 - TRBV5-1 TGCGCCAGCAGCATACAAGAGACCCAGTACTTC CASSIQETQYF
- TRBJ1-2 - TRBV6-5 TGTGCCAGCAACAGGGACGGCGGTTATGGCTACACCTTC CASNRDGGYGYTF
- TRBJ1-2 TRBD1 TRBV4-1 TGCGCCAGCAGCCAAGGACAGGGTGGAGGCTATGGCTACACCTTC CASSQGQGGGYGYTF
- TRBJ2-5 TRBD1 TRBV5-1 TGCGCCAGCAGCTTGTGGCCGCCGGGACAGGGATCGGAGACCCAGTACTTC CASSLWPPGQGSETQYF
- TRBJ1-4 - TRBV6-5 TGTGCCAGCAGTCCAGAAAGGGGTGAAAAACTGTTTTTT CASSPERGEKLFF
- TRBJ2-6 - TRBV3-1/TRBV3-2 TGTGCCAGCAGCCAAGCCCCGGGCGGGCAGGTCGTCCTGACTTTC CASSQAPGGQVVLTF
- TRBJ1-1 TRBD1 TRBV29-1 TGCAGCGTTGGAGGGGGCATGAACACTGAAGCTTTCTTT CSVGGGMNTEAFF
- TRBJ2-1 TRBD2 TRBV3-1/TRBV3-2 TGTGCCAGCAGTACACTAGCGGGGGGGCCTCTCAATGAGCAGTTCTTC CASSTLAGGPLNEQFF
- TRBJ1-1 TRBD1 TRBV3-1/TRBV3-2 TGTGCCAGCAGGCCACCAGGGGGACCTGGGACTGAAGCTTTCTTT CASRPPGGPGTEAFF
- TRBJ1-6 TRBD1 TRBV7-8 TGTGCCAGCAGCCCCCGACAGGGAAACCTCTATAATTCACCCCTCCACTTT CASSPRQGNLYNSPLHF
- TRBJ2-7 TRBD2 TRBV29-1 TGCAGCGTTGGGGAGGGGATCTCCTACGAGCAGTACTTC CSVGEGISYEQYF
- TRBJ2-5 - TRBV6-5 TGTGCCAGCAGTTACTCGGGGGCGAGGCGTGAGACCCAGTACTTC CASSYSGARRETQYF
once TRBJ2-7 TRBD1 TRBV19 TGTGCCAGTAGTACAGGGACAGGGGGCAACTACGAGCAGTACTTC CASSTGTGGNYEQYF
- TRBJ1-5 - TRBV15 TGTGCCACCAGCAGAGGGGCGGCGGGGGCAGGGGAAAATCAGCCCCAGCATTTT CATSRGAAGAGENQPQHF
- TRBJ1-2 - TRBV11-2 TGTGCCAGAAACACAATATTCAGGGATGGCTACACCTTC CARNTIFRDGYTF
- TRBJ2-7 TRBD2 TRBV7-2 TGTGCCAGCAGCTTAGCGCGTGCAGAGCCGGGGGGATCCTACGAGCAGTACTTC CASSLARAEPGGSYEQYF
- TRBJ2-3 - TRBV28 TGTGCCAGCTCGGGGGTGAGCACAGATACGCAGTATTTT CASSGVSTDTQYF
- TRBJ2-7 - TRBV4-1 TGCGCCAGCAGCCCATACAGGGATTCCTACGAGCAGTACTTC CASSPYRDSYEQYF